This T cell receptor (beta chain) derives from a study of T cell repertoires in cytomegalovirus infection (dated by TCRdb to between 2018 and 2020). Looking at the study overall: Because public TCR beta signatures pointed to carriage of CMV infection together with the matching HLA type, the HLA type of each donor mattered for the analysis. Beyond this particular receptor, the publication reports: In both this cohort and an independent approximately 350-donor cohort, the cumulative frequency of public TCR beta family members distinguished carriers of CMV infection plus the relevant HLA type. The ex vivo response was dominated by HLA-C-restricted CMV-specific TCR beta clonotypes, which also provided the single most frequent clonotype in two of eight donors.

Details on this clonotype: There is no known antigen for this receptor. Base qualities are not provided; no much larger clone lies one nucleotide away.

Sequencing was performed on an Illumina HiSeq 1500. TCRdb cleaned the public reads at Q25 with fastp, built clones with MiXCR and kept in-frame beta chains. Rows matching on CDR3 protein sequence are summarized as one entry with the most common DNA and genes. Recorded for this sample are more than 150,000 distinct CDR3 sequences; approximately 19% of them occurred a single time. Jointly, the top ten make up roughly 2.9% of the sample. The germline V gene specifies SGHRS as CDR1 and YFSETQ as CDR2. From its cysteine to its phenylalanine, the CDR3 spans 15 amino acids. Only the CDR3 DNA is retained, 45 bases long and in frame from the first base. V lost 4 bases and J lost 3 bases, and the count of bases not matched to a germline gene is 6.

The V and J segments used are TRBV5-1 and TRBJ2-7, with TRBD1 identical over 11 junction bases. Sequenced input: PBMCs. This receptor was taken from a human donor in good health (CMV status not recorded). Some clones in this sample may be carry-over from other donors' samples. This receptor has the CDR3 CASSTGTGGLYEQYF. The nucleotide sequence is given as TGCGCCAGCAGCACCGGGACAGGGGGTCTCTACGAGCAGTACTTC.